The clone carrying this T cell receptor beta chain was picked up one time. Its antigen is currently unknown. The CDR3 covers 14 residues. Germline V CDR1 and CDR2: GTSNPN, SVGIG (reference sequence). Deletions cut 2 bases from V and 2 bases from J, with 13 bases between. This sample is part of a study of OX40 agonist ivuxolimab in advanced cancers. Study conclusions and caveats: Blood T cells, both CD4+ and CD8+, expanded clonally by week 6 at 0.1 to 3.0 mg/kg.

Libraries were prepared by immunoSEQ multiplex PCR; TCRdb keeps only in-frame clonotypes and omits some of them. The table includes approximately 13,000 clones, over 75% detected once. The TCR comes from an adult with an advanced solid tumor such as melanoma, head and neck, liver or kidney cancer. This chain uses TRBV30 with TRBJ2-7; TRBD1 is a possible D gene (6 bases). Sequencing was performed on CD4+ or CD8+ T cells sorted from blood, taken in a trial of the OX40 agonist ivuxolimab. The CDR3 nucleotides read TGTGCCTGGAGTCCCTACAGGGAAACCTACGAGCAGTACTTC. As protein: CAWSPYRETYEQYF.